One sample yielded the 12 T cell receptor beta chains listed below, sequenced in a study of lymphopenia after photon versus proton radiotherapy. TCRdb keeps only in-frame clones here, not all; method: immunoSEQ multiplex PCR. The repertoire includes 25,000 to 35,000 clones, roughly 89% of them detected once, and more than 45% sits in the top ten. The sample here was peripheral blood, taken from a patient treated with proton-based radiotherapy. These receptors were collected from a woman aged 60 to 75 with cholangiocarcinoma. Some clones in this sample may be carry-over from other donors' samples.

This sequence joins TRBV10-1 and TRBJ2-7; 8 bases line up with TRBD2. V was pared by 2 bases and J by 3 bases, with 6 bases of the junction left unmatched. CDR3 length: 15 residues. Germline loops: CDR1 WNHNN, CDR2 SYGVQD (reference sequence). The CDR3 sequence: CASSEGLAGLYEQYF. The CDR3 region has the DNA TGCGCCAGCAGTGAGGGGTTAGCGGGGCTCTACGAGCAGTACTTC.

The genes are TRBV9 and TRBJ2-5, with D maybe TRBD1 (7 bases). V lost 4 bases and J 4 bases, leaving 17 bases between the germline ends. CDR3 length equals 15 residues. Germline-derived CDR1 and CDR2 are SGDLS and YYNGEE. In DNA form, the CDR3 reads TGTGCCAGCAGCCCCCCCAGCCAGGGGGGAGAGACCCAGTACTTC. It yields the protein CASSPPSQGGETQYF.

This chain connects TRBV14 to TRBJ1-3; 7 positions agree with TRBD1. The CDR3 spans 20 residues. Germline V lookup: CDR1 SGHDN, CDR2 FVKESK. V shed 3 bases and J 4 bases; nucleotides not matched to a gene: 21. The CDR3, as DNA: TGTGCCAGCAGCCACTTCGACAGGGAATTGTTTTGGGACTCGGGAAACACCATATATTTT. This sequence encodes CASSHFDRELFWDSGNTIYF.

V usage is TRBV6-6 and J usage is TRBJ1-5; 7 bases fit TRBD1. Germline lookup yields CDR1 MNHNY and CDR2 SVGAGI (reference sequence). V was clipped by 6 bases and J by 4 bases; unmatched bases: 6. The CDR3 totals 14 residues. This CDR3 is CASRPDRDNQPQHF. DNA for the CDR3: TGTGCCAGCAGGCCCGACAGGGATAATCAGCCCCAGCATTTT.

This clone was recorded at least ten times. CDR3: CASSTLNTEAFF. DNA of the CDR3: TGTGCCAGCAGTACATTAAACACTGAAGCTTTCTTT. V usage is TRBV6-5 and J usage is TRBJ1-1, with D unresolved. The ends were cut back, 5 bases at V and 2 bases at J, with 6 bases in the middle. Germline V gene lookup returns CDR1 MNHEY and CDR2 SVGAGI. The CDR3 loop spans 12 amino acids.

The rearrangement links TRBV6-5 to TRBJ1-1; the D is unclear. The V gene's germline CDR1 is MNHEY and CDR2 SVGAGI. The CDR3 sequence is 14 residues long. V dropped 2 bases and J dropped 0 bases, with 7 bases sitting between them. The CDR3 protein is CASSYGLMNTEAFF. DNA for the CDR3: TGTGCCAGCAGTTACGGGTTAATGAACACTGAAGCTTTCTTT.

CDR3 in DNA: TGTGCCAGTTCTCGTGGCCTTGGGCTTGGCTACACCTTC. Translating gives CASSRGLGLGYTF. The chain links TRBV7-3 to TRBJ1-2; no clear D gene. Per germline, CDR1 SGHTA and CDR2 FQGTGA. The CDR3 extends over 13 amino acids. The ends were cut back, 9 bases at V and 7 bases at J, with 18 bases in the middle.

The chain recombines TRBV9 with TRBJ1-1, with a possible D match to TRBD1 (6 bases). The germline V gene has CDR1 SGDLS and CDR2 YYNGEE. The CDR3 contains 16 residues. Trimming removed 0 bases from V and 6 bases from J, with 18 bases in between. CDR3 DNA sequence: TGTGCCAGCAGCGTAGGGGTGCTGGGGGCTTTCTCTGAAGCTTTCTTT. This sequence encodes CASSVGVLGAFSEAFF.

CDR3: CASSVVSEGTEAFF. The CDR3 DNA reads as TGTGCCAGCAGCGTAGTGTCGGAGGGGACTGAAGCTTTCTTT. The chain uses TRBV9 and TRBJ1-1; possibly TRBD1 for D (5 bases). V was cut by 0 bases and J by 5 bases, with 11 bases left in between. The CDR3 runs 14 residues. Germline lookup yields CDR1 SGDLS and CDR2 YYNGEE.

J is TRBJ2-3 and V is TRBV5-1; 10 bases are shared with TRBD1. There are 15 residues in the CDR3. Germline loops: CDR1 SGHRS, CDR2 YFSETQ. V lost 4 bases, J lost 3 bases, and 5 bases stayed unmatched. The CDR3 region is CASSRGQGLTDTQYF. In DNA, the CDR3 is TGCGCCAGCAGCCGGGGACAGGGGTTAACAGATACGCAGTATTTT.

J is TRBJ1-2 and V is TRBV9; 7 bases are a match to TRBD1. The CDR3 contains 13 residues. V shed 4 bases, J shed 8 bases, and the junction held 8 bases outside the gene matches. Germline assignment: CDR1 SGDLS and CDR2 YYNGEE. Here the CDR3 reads CASSRDSIKGYTF. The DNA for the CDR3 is TGTGCCAGCAGCCGGGACAGTATTAAGGGCTACACCTTC.

CDR3 region: CASSFGTSRGTQYF. The CDR3 DNA sequence: TGTGCCAGCAGCTTCGGGACCTCTCGGGGGACCCAGTACTTC. This chain uses TRBV5-8 with TRBJ2-5; D is tentatively TRBD1 or TRBD2 (5 bases each). The CDR3 is 14 residues long. In germline, CDR1 is SGHTS, CDR2 YDEGEE. V was cut by 2 bases and J by 7 bases, with 15 bases left in between.